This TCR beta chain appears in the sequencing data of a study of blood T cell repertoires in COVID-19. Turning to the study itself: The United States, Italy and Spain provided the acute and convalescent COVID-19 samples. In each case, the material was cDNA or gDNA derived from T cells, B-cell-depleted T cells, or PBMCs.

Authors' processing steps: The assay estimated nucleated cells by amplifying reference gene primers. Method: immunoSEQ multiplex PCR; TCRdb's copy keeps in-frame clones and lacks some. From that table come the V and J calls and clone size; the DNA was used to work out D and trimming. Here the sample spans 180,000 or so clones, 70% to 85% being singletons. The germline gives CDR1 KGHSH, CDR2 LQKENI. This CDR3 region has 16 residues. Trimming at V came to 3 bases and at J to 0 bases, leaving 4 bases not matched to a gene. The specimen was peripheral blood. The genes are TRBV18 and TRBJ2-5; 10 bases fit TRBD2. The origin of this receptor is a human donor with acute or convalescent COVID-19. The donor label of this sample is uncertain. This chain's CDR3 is CASSPGLAAHQETQYF. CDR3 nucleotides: TGTGCCAGCTCACCTGGACTAGCGGCCCACCAAGAGACCCAGTACTTC.